The entry below describes one TCR beta chain. Its target is unknown. Germline V gene lookup returns CDR1 SGHDT and CDR2 YYEEEE. This CDR3 has 13 amino acids. The sample is drawn from a study of T cells expressing NK-cell markers. Turning to the study itself: Seven of the eight sequenced donors were HCMV-seropositive; one was seronegative.

Production of TCR beta cDNA relied on 5'RACE template switching with UMIs. TCRdb re-called the 5' RACE reads and shows each CDR3 protein once, DNA omitted. Recorded for this sample: over 200,000 distinct CDR3 sequences. General study points: Dominant NKG2C+ clonotypes made up about 1.0-8% of CD8+ T cells in 5 or 6 donors. Among several donors, these clonotypes also ranked first in the CD3+CD56-NKG2C+ fraction.

This receptor was obtained from a man younger than 35 in good health. Sequenced input: blood T cells: a sorted CD56 or NKG2C T cell subset, CD4+ or CD8+ T cells, or bulk PBMC T cells (not recorded which). This sequence joins TRBV5-6 and TRBJ1-1. The CDR3 region is CASSPAMNTEAFF.